This TCR beta chain was found in a study of preoperative IRX-2 immunotherapy in early breast cancer. By its share, this clone is medium-sized. Indicated treatment: preoperative locoregional IRX-2 cytokine immunotherapy. Patients received preoperative, locoregional IRX-2 cytokine immunotherapy in a phase Ib study. Clones were read by immunoSEQ multiplex PCR, and TCRdb kept only the in-frame ones, dropping some. The data show 5,000 to 7,000 clones, over 60% seen once. The sample was tumor tissue, taken before IRX-2 immunotherapy. The sequence derives from a human donor with breast cancer.

DNA for the CDR3: TGTGCCAGCAGCCCTCCGGGACAGGGGGGAGAAAAACTGTTTTTT. It codes for CASSPPGQGGEKLFF. V is TRBV6-8 and J is TRBJ1-4, with 11 bases lining up with TRBD1. CDR1 and CDR2 from the germline V gene are MNHGY and SAAAGT. The CDR3 totals 15 residues. The junction had 8 bases not matched to a gene; V was cut back by 6 bases and J by 8 bases.